The 7 T cell receptor beta chains below all came from one sample that was sequenced in a study of blood T cells in healthy people across ages (dated by TCRdb to about 2015). Receptor libraries were prepared by 5' RACE. Sequenced on an Illumina HiSeq 2500. A second PCR of about 6 to 12 cycles was run with a J-beta primer mix and a sample-barcoded 5' primer. The public sequencing data were trimmed at Q25 with fastp and processed into clonotypes with MiXCR by TCRdb, which kept only in-frame beta chains. Each CDR3 protein gets just one entry, which takes the most common genes and DNA from the rows behind it. Across this sample there are about 930,000 distinct CDR3 sequences, with about 29% seen only once. Roughly 10% of the sample belongs to the ten largest clones. These data were likewise used in another study, on T cells of mothers and their children.

Sequenced input: blood. All receptors come from a woman aged 40 to 50 in good health.

This clonotype was seen more than once but under ten times. The gene calls are TRBV7-9 and TRBJ2-1; the match to TRBD2 covers 10 bases. CDR3 length: 16 residues. The V segment lost 4 bases and the J segment 4 bases; nucleotides outside the gene matches: 7. Germline V CDR1 and CDR2: SEHNR, FQNEAQ (reference sequence). The CDR3 coding sequence is TGTGCCAGCAGCTCCTACGGACTAGCGGAATACAATGAGCAGTTCTTC. Protein product: CASSSYGLAEYNEQFF. Together with reference TRBV7-9 and TRBJ2-1, the CDR3 gives the full variable domain: DTGVSQNPRHKITKRGQNVTFRCDPISEHNRLYWYRQTLGQGPEFLTYFQNEAQLEKSRLLSDRFSAERPKGSFSTLEIQRTEQGDSAMYLCASSSYGLAEYNEQFFGPGTRLTVL.

The J gene is TRBJ1-5, the V gene TRBV5-8, with TRBD1 matching over 9 bases. The CDR3 contains 15 residues. Germline V gene sequence: CDR1 SGHTS, CDR2 YDEGEE. J lost 5 bases, V lost 3 bases, and 6 bases had no gene match. The CDR3 nucleotides are TGTGCCAGCAGCTCCGGGACAGGGTGGGATCAGCCCCAGCATTTT. This translates into CASSSGTGWDQPQHF.

This clonotype was counted at least ten times. The gene calls are TRBV20-1 and TRBJ2-7; TRBD1 aligns across 9 bases. V gave up 5 bases and J gave up 1 base; unmatched junction bases: 6. Germline values: CDR1 DFQATT, CDR2 SNEGSKA (reference sequence). This CDR3 is built from 14 residues. The CDR3 sequence: CSAHGQGRSYEQYF. CDR3 DNA: TGCAGTGCTCACGGACAGGGGAGATCCTACGAGCAGTACTTC.

In its sample, this clonotype was seen a few times. V and J are TRBV20-1 and TRBJ2-6, with 8 positions matching TRBD1. The CDR3 has 16 amino acids. The V and J ends lost 2 bases and 4 bases, in that order; junction bases with no gene match: 7. Germline V gene lookup returns CDR1 DFQATT and CDR2 SNEGSKA (reference sequence). CDR3: CSARPPGGSGANVLTF. CDR3 nucleotides: TGCAGTGCTAGACCGCCAGGGGGCTCCGGGGCCAACGTCCTGACTTTC.

There are a few counts of this clonotype. CDR3 region: CASSATGTGGGNTIYF. Here the CDR3 DNA reads TGCGCCAGCAGCGCGACCGGGACAGGGGGCGGAAACACCATATATTTT. The rearrangement joins TRBV5-1 to TRBJ1-3; TRBD1 agrees at 12 bases. The trim removed 4 bases at V and 4 bases at J, leaving 6 bases unmatched. Germline CDR1 and CDR2: SGHRS and YFSETQ. The CDR3 runs 16 residues.

Comments on this clonotype: This may arise from a read error, as a much more abundant clone is one base away. V usage is TRBV3-1 and J usage is TRBJ2-4; D uncertain. The length of the CDR3 is 16 residues. Per germline, CDR1 LGHDT and CDR2 YNNKEL (reference sequence). CDR3 DNA: TGTGCCAGCGGCCATGACCTCTCTGGACGGAAAAACATTCAGTACTTC. Its translation is CASGHDLSGRKNIQYF.

This clonotype was found many times. The rearrangement links TRBV28 to TRBJ2-6; 7 nucleotides align to TRBD1. With 9 bases clipped from V and 2 bases from J, the junction kept 7 bases outside the gene matches. The CDR3 sequence is 15 residues long. The germline V gene has CDR1 MDHEN and CDR2 SYDVKM. This CDR3 is CASTTQGAGANVLTF. For the CDR3, the DNA is TGTGCCAGTACCACTCAGGGGGCTGGGGCCAACGTCCTGACTTTC. The variable domain in full, completed from reference TRBV28 and TRBJ2-6, reads DVKVTQSSRYLVKRTGEKVFLECVQDMDHENMFWYRQDPGLGLRLIYFSYDVKMKEKGDIPEGYSVSREKKERFSLILESASTNQTSMYLCASTTQGAGANVLTFGAGSRLTVL.